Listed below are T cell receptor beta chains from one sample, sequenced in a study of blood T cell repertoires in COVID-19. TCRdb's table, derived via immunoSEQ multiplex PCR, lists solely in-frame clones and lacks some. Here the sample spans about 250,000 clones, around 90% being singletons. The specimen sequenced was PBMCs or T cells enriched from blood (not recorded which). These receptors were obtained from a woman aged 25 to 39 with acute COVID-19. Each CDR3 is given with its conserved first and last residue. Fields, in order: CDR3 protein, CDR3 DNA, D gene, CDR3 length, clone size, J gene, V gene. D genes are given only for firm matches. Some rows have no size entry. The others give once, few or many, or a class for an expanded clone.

CDR3 protein: CASHRGPNAGNTIYF
CDR3 DNA: TGTGCCAGCCACAGGGGACCTAATGCGGGAAACACCATATATTTT
D gene: TRBD1
CDR3 length: 15
clone size: -
J gene: TRBJ1-3
V gene: TRBV11-2

CDR3 protein: CASSRQGINGYTF
CDR3 DNA: TGTGCCAGCAGCCGACAGGGTATCAATGGCTACACCTTC
D gene: TRBD1
CDR3 length: 13
clone size: -
J gene: TRBJ1-2
V gene: TRBV14

CDR3 protein: CARHLSGQANTGELFF
CDR3 DNA: TGTGCCCGACACCTATCGGGACAGGCGAACACCGGGGAGCTGTTTTTT
D gene: TRBD1
CDR3 length: 16
clone size: -
J gene: TRBJ2-2
V gene: TRBV28

CDR3 protein: CASSSPLDEETQYF
CDR3 DNA: TGTGCCAGCAGCTCGCCGCTAGACGAAGAGACCCAGTACTTC
D gene: -
CDR3 length: 14
clone size: -
J gene: TRBJ2-5
V gene: TRBV5-4

CDR3 protein: CASRQGAYTEAFF
CDR3 DNA: TGTGCCAGCAGGCAGGGGGCGTATACTGAAGCTTTCTTT
D gene: TRBD1
CDR3 length: 13
clone size: once
J gene: TRBJ1-1
V gene: TRBV6-5

CDR3 protein: CASSLEVNTEAFF
CDR3 DNA: TGTGCCAGCAGCCTTGAGGTTAACACTGAAGCTTTCTTT
D gene: -
CDR3 length: 13
clone size: -
J gene: TRBJ1-1
V gene: TRBV7-3

CDR3 protein: CASSPPGTGGNIQYF
CDR3 DNA: TGTGCCAGCAGCCCACCCGGGACAGGGGGAAACATTCAGTACTTC
D gene: TRBD1
CDR3 length: 15
clone size: -
J gene: TRBJ2-4
V gene: TRBV14

CDR3 protein: CASSSPLGLTGGNEKLFF
CDR3 DNA: TGTGCCAGCAGCTCCCCACTGGGGCTGACAGGGGGGAATGAAAAACTGTTTTTT
D gene: TRBD1
CDR3 length: 18
clone size: -
J gene: TRBJ1-4
V gene: TRBV7-2

CDR3 protein: CASSPLGAPYGYTF
CDR3 DNA: TGTGCCAGCTCACCGCTGGGGGCCCCCTATGGCTACACCTTC
D gene: -
CDR3 length: 14
clone size: -
J gene: TRBJ1-2
V gene: TRBV18

CDR3 protein: CASSKSGGMNTEAFF
CDR3 DNA: TGTGCCAGTAGTAAGAGTGGGGGGATGAACACTGAAGCTTTCTTT
D gene: -
CDR3 length: 15
clone size: once
J gene: TRBJ1-1
V gene: TRBV19

CDR3 protein: CASSYGQGEAFF
CDR3 DNA: TGTGCCAGCAGTTACGGACAGGGTGAAGCTTTCTTT
D gene: TRBD1
CDR3 length: 12
clone size: -
J gene: TRBJ1-1
V gene: TRBV6-5

CDR3 protein: CASSIFQGLLNTEAFF
CDR3 DNA: TGTGCCAGTAGTATATTTCAGGGGCTCTTGAACACTGAAGCTTTCTTT
D gene: -
CDR3 length: 16
clone size: once
J gene: TRBJ1-1
V gene: TRBV19

CDR3 protein: CASNPGQSYEQYF
CDR3 DNA: TGTGCCAGCAACCCCGGACAGTCTTACGAGCAGTACTTC
D gene: -
CDR3 length: 13
clone size: -
J gene: TRBJ2-7
V gene: TRBV6-5

CDR3 protein: CASSRTDRVGHGYTF
CDR3 DNA: TGTGCCAGCAGTCGGACGGACAGGGTCGGCCATGGCTACACCTTC
D gene: TRBD1
CDR3 length: 15
clone size: -
J gene: TRBJ1-2
V gene: TRBV28

CDR3 protein: CASSLAGGPFNEQFF
CDR3 DNA: TGTGCCAGCAGCTTAGCTGGGGGCCCGTTCAATGAGCAGTTCTTC
D gene: -
CDR3 length: 15
clone size: -
J gene: TRBJ2-1
V gene: TRBV11-3

CDR3 protein: CASIVAGGGSYNEQFF
CDR3 DNA: TGTGCCAGCATCGTGGCGGGAGGCGGCTCCTACAATGAGCAGTTCTTC
D gene: TRBD2
CDR3 length: 16
clone size: -
J gene: TRBJ2-1
V gene: TRBV7-8

CDR3 protein: CASSIGTGGQPQHF
CDR3 DNA: TGTGCCAGTAGTATTGGGACAGGGGGTCAGCCCCAGCATTTT
D gene: TRBD1
CDR3 length: 14
clone size: -
J gene: TRBJ1-5
V gene: TRBV19

CDR3 protein: CASSEQGSGGIQETQYF
CDR3 DNA: TGTGCCAGCAGTGAACAGGGTAGCGGGGGTATACAAGAGACCCAGTACTTC
D gene: TRBD2
CDR3 length: 17
clone size: -
J gene: TRBJ2-5
V gene: TRBV2

CDR3 protein: CASSLAPPGLGFYEQYF
CDR3 DNA: TGTGCCAGCAGCTTAGCGCCCCCGGGACTAGGTTTCTACGAGCAGTACTTC
D gene: TRBD2
CDR3 length: 17
clone size: -
J gene: TRBJ2-7
V gene: TRBV7-2

CDR3 protein: CASSQGGLYEQYF
CDR3 DNA: TGCGCCAGCAGCCAAGGGGGCCTCTACGAGCAGTACTTC
D gene: -
CDR3 length: 13
clone size: -
J gene: TRBJ2-7
V gene: TRBV4-1

CDR3 protein: CASSLAYRGEKLFF
CDR3 DNA: TGTGCCAGCAGCTTGGCCTACAGGGGTGAAAAACTGTTTTTT
D gene: TRBD1
CDR3 length: 14
clone size: -
J gene: TRBJ1-4
V gene: TRBV5-8

CDR3 protein: CASSRKTGVLGYTF
CDR3 DNA: TGTGCCAGCAGTCGGAAAACAGGGGTTCTTGGCTACACCTTC
D gene: TRBD1
CDR3 length: 14
clone size: -
J gene: TRBJ1-2
V gene: TRBV6-2/TRBV6-3

CDR3 protein: CASSSGQGVREQYF
CDR3 DNA: TGTGCCAGCAGTTCCGGACAGGGGGTTCGGGAGCAGTACTTC
D gene: TRBD1
CDR3 length: 14
clone size: -
J gene: TRBJ2-7
V gene: TRBV6-5

CDR3 protein: CASSISEYNEQFF
CDR3 DNA: TGTGCCAGCAGCATTAGTGAGTACAATGAGCAGTTCTTC
D gene: -
CDR3 length: 13
clone size: -
J gene: TRBJ2-1
V gene: TRBV11-1

CDR3 protein: CASSSTGVPEAFF
CDR3 DNA: TGTGCCAGCTCATCGACAGGGGTCCCTGAAGCTTTCTTT
D gene: TRBD1
CDR3 length: 13
clone size: -
J gene: TRBJ1-1
V gene: TRBV18

CDR3 protein: CAWSVQGGSEKLFF
CDR3 DNA: TGTGCCTGGAGTGTACAAGGGGGCAGTGAAAAACTGTTTTTT
D gene: TRBD1
CDR3 length: 14
clone size: -
J gene: TRBJ1-4
V gene: TRBV30

CDR3 protein: CASSQERRGGYTF
CDR3 DNA: TGTGCCAGCAGCCAAGAGCGGCGAGGTGGCTACACCTTC
D gene: -
CDR3 length: 13
clone size: -
J gene: TRBJ1-2
V gene: TRBV3-1/TRBV3-2

CDR3 protein: CASSLVAGGSYGYTF
CDR3 DNA: TGCGCCAGCAGCTTGGTAGCGGGGGGCAGCTATGGCTACACCTTC
D gene: -
CDR3 length: 15
clone size: -
J gene: TRBJ1-2
V gene: TRBV5-1

CDR3 protein: CASSEGVNTEAFF
CDR3 DNA: TGTGCCAGCTCCGAGGGGGTGAACACTGAAGCTTTCTTT
D gene: -
CDR3 length: 13
clone size: -
J gene: TRBJ1-1
V gene: TRBV18

CDR3 protein: CASSLGLGSRYEQFF
CDR3 DNA: TGTGCCAGCAGCTTAGGTCTCGGGAGTCGCTATGAGCAGTTCTTC
D gene: -
CDR3 length: 15
clone size: -
J gene: TRBJ2-1
V gene: TRBV7-3

CDR3 protein: CAWSVQGARTLREKLFF
CDR3 DNA: TGTGCCTGGAGTGTACAGGGGGCGCGGACCCTAAGAGAAAAACTGTTTTTT
D gene: TRBD1
CDR3 length: 17
clone size: once
J gene: TRBJ1-4
V gene: TRBV30

CDR3 protein: CASSLARQNYGYTF
CDR3 DNA: TGTGCCAGCAGCTTAGCGAGGCAGAACTATGGCTACACCTTC
D gene: -
CDR3 length: 14
clone size: -
J gene: TRBJ1-2
V gene: TRBV7-8

CDR3 protein: CAWSEATANYGYTF
CDR3 DNA: TGTGCCTGGAGTGAGGCGACAGCTAACTATGGCTACACCTTC
D gene: -
CDR3 length: 14
clone size: few
J gene: TRBJ1-2
V gene: TRBV30

CDR3 protein: CSVEDGTSGSNEQFF
CDR3 DNA: TGCAGCGTTGAAGATGGGACTAGCGGGAGCAATGAGCAGTTCTTC
D gene: TRBD2
CDR3 length: 15
clone size: -
J gene: TRBJ2-1
V gene: TRBV29-1

CDR3 protein: CASSLSRASGSLNLRSSYNEQFF
CDR3 DNA: TGCGCCAGCAGCTTGTCGCGGGCTAGCGGGAGCCTCAATCTAAGAAGCTCCTACAATGAGCAGTTCTTC
D gene: TRBD2
CDR3 length: 23
clone size: -
J gene: TRBJ2-1
V gene: TRBV5-1

CDR3 protein: CSASRGEGDTQYF
CDR3 DNA: TGCAGTGCAAGTCGCGGGGAGGGGGATACGCAGTATTTT
D gene: TRBD2
CDR3 length: 13
clone size: once
J gene: TRBJ2-3
V gene: TRBV20-1

CDR3 protein: CASSLPGTGKKTQYF
CDR3 DNA: TGTGCCAGCAGCTTGCCCGGGACAGGGAAAAAGACCCAGTACTTC
D gene: TRBD1
CDR3 length: 15
clone size: -
J gene: TRBJ2-5
V gene: TRBV5-4

CDR3 protein: CASSSAGGNNEQFF
CDR3 DNA: TGTGCCAGCAGTTCCGCGGGGGGCAATAATGAGCAGTTCTTC
D gene: TRBD2
CDR3 length: 14
clone size: -
J gene: TRBJ2-1
V gene: TRBV28

CDR3 protein: CASREGDDEKLFF
CDR3 DNA: TGCGCCAGCAGGGAAGGGGATGATGAAAAACTGTTTTTT
D gene: -
CDR3 length: 13
clone size: -
J gene: TRBJ1-4
V gene: TRBV5-1

CDR3 protein: CASSPQADYGYTF
CDR3 DNA: TGTGCCAGCAGCCCACAGGCGGACTATGGCTACACCTTC
D gene: -
CDR3 length: 13
clone size: once
J gene: TRBJ1-2
V gene: TRBV11-2

CDR3 protein: CASSLVDSGQETQYF
CDR3 DNA: TGTGCCAGCAGCTTAGTGGATTCGGGACAAGAGACCCAGTACTTC
D gene: -
CDR3 length: 15
clone size: -
J gene: TRBJ2-5
V gene: TRBV7-6

CDR3 protein: CASSPRTGDNANEQFF
CDR3 DNA: TGTGCCAGCAGTCCCCGAACAGGGGACAACGCCAATGAGCAGTTCTTC
D gene: TRBD1
CDR3 length: 16
clone size: once
J gene: TRBJ2-1
V gene: TRBV28

CDR3 protein: CASSLEDRAGGYTF
CDR3 DNA: TGTGCCAGCAGCTTGGAGGACAGGGCGGGTGGCTACACCTTC
D gene: TRBD1
CDR3 length: 14
clone size: once
J gene: TRBJ1-2
V gene: TRBV5-5

CDR3 protein: CASSLDERDWGKLFF
CDR3 DNA: TGTGCCAGCAGCTTAGATGAAAGGGACTGGGGAAAACTGTTTTTT
D gene: -
CDR3 length: 15
clone size: -
J gene: TRBJ1-4
V gene: TRBV7-8

CDR3 protein: CASTEQGTDGYTF
CDR3 DNA: TGTGCCAGCACCGAACAGGGTACGGATGGCTACACCTTC
D gene: -
CDR3 length: 13
clone size: -
J gene: TRBJ1-2
V gene: TRBV7-2

CDR3 protein: CASSGQGATGELFF
CDR3 DNA: TGTGCCAGCTCGGGACAGGGGGCCACCGGGGAGCTGTTTTTT
D gene: TRBD1
CDR3 length: 14
clone size: -
J gene: TRBJ2-2
V gene: TRBV6-5

CDR3 protein: CASSSGTGAYGYTF
CDR3 DNA: TGTGCCAGCAGTTCCGGGACAGGGGCATATGGCTACACCTTC
D gene: TRBD1
CDR3 length: 14
clone size: -
J gene: TRBJ1-2
V gene: TRBV28

CDR3 protein: CASSFMGQSLEDTQYF
CDR3 DNA: TGTGCCAGCAGCTTTATGGGACAGTCCCTAGAAGATACGCAGTATTTT
D gene: TRBD1
CDR3 length: 16
clone size: -
J gene: TRBJ2-3
V gene: TRBV7-9

CDR3 protein: CASRDTGELFF
CDR3 DNA: TGTGCCAGCCGCGACACCGGGGAGCTGTTTTTT
D gene: -
CDR3 length: 11
clone size: -
J gene: TRBJ2-2
V gene: TRBV27

CDR3 protein: CASSRGRDRGRVVNTEAFF
CDR3 DNA: TGTGCCAGCAGTCGGGGCCGGGACAGGGGCCGAGTAGTGAACACTGAAGCTTTCTTT
D gene: TRBD1
CDR3 length: 19
clone size: -
J gene: TRBJ1-1
V gene: TRBV6-7

CDR3 protein: CASSETISLGANVLTF
CDR3 DNA: TGTGCCAGCAGTGAAACTATCAGTTTGGGGGCCAACGTCCTGACTTTC
D gene: -
CDR3 length: 16
clone size: -
J gene: TRBJ2-6
V gene: TRBV2

CDR3 protein: CASSLEGAGGLRGTQYF
CDR3 DNA: TGCGCCAGCAGCTTGGAGGGAGCGGGGGGCCTTCGAGGGACCCAGTACTTC
D gene: TRBD2
CDR3 length: 17
clone size: -
J gene: TRBJ2-5
V gene: TRBV5-1

CDR3 protein: CASSQIQGIPYEQYF
CDR3 DNA: TGTGCCAGCAGTCAGATACAGGGGATCCCCTACGAGCAGTACTTC
D gene: TRBD1
CDR3 length: 15
clone size: -
J gene: TRBJ2-7
V gene: TRBV28